This T cell receptor beta chain came from a study of T cell responses to AZD1222 COVID-19 vaccine. Whole-study findings and limits: Researchers report vaccine-associated CD4 TCRs spanning spike, with dominance at 160-218 and 743-854. White British donors predominated, females outnumbered males, and clonal diversity was possibly underestimated. Variant regions that are unmutated are reportedly the target of nearly half of spike-specific TCRs. Repertoires were collected only later (after the peak T cell response had occurred).

Note on this clone: Its antigen is unidentified.

TCRdb's table, derived via immunoSEQ multiplex PCR, lists solely in-frame clones and lacks some. Among 100,000 to 150,000 clones listed, 93% were seen once. Germline CDR1 DFQATT, CDR2 SNEGSKA (reference sequence). The V gene lost 7 bases and the J gene lost 7 bases, with 8 bases spanning the gap. This CDR3 contains 11 residues. Sequenced material: peripheral blood, taken on day 0 of AZD1222 vaccination. The V and J genes are TRBV20-1 and TRBJ1-6; D gene uncertain. The receptor comes from an adult in good health. The CDR3 spells CSGTGNSPLHF. CDR3 nucleotides: TGCAGTGGGACCGGGAATTCACCCCTCCACTTT.